Detailed here is one T cell receptor (beta chain). The antigen remains unidentified. TCR beta CDR3 sequences were amplified from RNA transcripts. HTBI primers were used for first-round RT-PCR of the TCR CDR3. In TCRdb, the multiplex PCR reads were re-called with MiXCR into one record per CDR3 protein. The repertoire consists of approximately 640,000 distinct CDR3 sequences, with about 18% occurring once and the leading ten covering 15%. This CDR3 is built from 12 residues. CDR1 is MDHEN, CDR2 SYDVKM, per germline. V dropped 1 base and J dropped 6 bases, with 7 bases sitting between them. The sample belongs to a study of T cells in Graves' hyperthyroidism and ophthalmopathy. Study conclusions and caveats: In the blood, most expanded thyroid clonotypes above 0.001 appeared as well.

Material for sequencing was blood. The receptor's source is a man over 45 with Graves' hyperthyroidism. The V call is TRBV28, the J call TRBJ2-7; D not certain. As DNA, the CDR3 is TGTGCCAGCAGTTTATTAAGGTCCGAGCAGTACTTC. Amino acid sequence: CASSLLRSEQYF.